The 18 T cell receptor beta chains in this list originate from one sample, sequenced in a study of blood T cells in healthy people across ages. Together with a sample-barcoded 5' primer, a J-beta primer mix was included in a second PCR lasting about 7 to 11 cycles. TCRdb ran MiXCR on the 5' RACE reads and lists one entry per CDR3 protein. The sample includes around 940,000 distinct CDR3 sequences, about 53% of them seen just once. What was sequenced was blood. The origin of the receptors is a woman in her sixties or seventies in good health.

This chain uses TRBV20-1 with TRBJ2-5, with D perhaps given as TRBD1 or TRBD2 (5 bases each). The CDR3 length is 12 residues. Trimming left V 3 bases short and J 11 bases short, with 16 bases between. The V gene's germline CDR1 is DFQATT and CDR2 SNEGSKA (reference sequence). The CDR3 DNA is TGCAGTGCTAGCACCAGGGCGAGGGAGCAGTACTTC. The encoded protein is CSASTRAREQYF.

The gene calls are TRBV10-3 and TRBJ2-7; 10 positions agree with TRBD1. There are 13 residues in the CDR3. Per germline, CDR1 ENHRY and CDR2 SYGVKD. V gave up 5 bases and J gave up 7 bases; unmatched junction bases: 5. CDR3 loop: CAISPGTGVEQYF. The CDR3 coding sequence is TGTGCCATCAGTCCCGGGACAGGGGTTGAGCAGTACTTC.

This chain links TRBV28 with TRBJ2-6; D uncertain. V lost 6 bases to trimming and J lost 0 bases, with 12 bases between them. Per the germline V gene, CDR1 is MDHEN and CDR2 is SYDVKM. The CDR3 spans 16 residues. Here the CDR3 reads CASSRTPSSGANVLTF. The CDR3 coding sequence is TGTGCCAGCAGCCGGACGCCTAGCTCTGGGGCCAACGTCCTGACTTTC.

CDR3 loop: CASSWQGSQETQYF. CDR3 coding DNA: TGTGCCAGCAGCTGGCAGGGATCTCAAGAGACCCAGTACTTC. The chain couples TRBV7-2 to TRBJ2-5, with D perhaps TRBD1 (5 bases). Trimming removed 4 bases from V and 2 bases from J, with 11 bases in between. The CDR3 sequence is 14 residues long. The V gene's germline CDR1 is SGHTA and CDR2 FQGNSA.

This clonotype has more than one count but fewer than ten. J is TRBJ2-1 and V is TRBV24-1; D not certain. V lost 0 bases, J lost 5 bases, and 4 bases lay in between. The CDR3 contains 13 residues. The V gene's germline CDR1 is KGHDR and CDR2 SFDVKD. The CDR3 loop is CATSDLTNNEQFF. The CDR3 DNA is TGTGCCACCAGTGATTTGACAAACAATGAGCAGTTCTTC.

The rearrangement joins TRBV20-1 to TRBJ2-7; D may be TRBD2 (6 bases). CDR3 length: 14 residues. Germline lookup yields CDR1 DFQATT and CDR2 SNEGSKA (reference sequence). Deletions cut 0 bases from V and 3 bases from J, with 12 bases between. In nucleotides, the CDR3 is TGCAGTGCTAGAGAAAGCGGAGCGGGCTACGAGCAGTACTTC. Translated: CSARESGAGYEQYF.

This clonotype was counted between two and nine times. The chain carries TRBV12-3 or TRBV12-4 and TRBJ1-2, with 8 bases aligning to TRBD1. The length of the CDR3 is 15 residues. With V trimmed by 7 bases and J by 4 bases, 11 bases remained unmatched. The CDR3 is CASKPNRGASYGYTF. CDR3 in DNA: TGTGCCAGCAAACCCAACAGGGGGGCCAGCTATGGCTACACCTTC.

This clonotype was found once. V and J are TRBV2 and TRBJ2-2; TRBD1 agrees at 9 bases. Germline V lookup: CDR1 SNHLY, CDR2 FYNNEI. The CDR3 is made up of 15 amino acids. V was clipped by 6 bases and J by 1 base; unmatched bases: 3. CDR3 sequence: CASSGQGMNTGELFF. The CDR3 DNA sequence: TGTGCCAGCAGCGGACAGGGGATGAACACCGGGGAGCTGTTTTTT.

This chain joins TRBV6-5 and TRBJ2-7, with 7 bases aligning to TRBD2. The junction had 11 bases not matched to a gene; V was cut back by 6 bases and J by 3 bases. This CDR3 comprises 15 residues. CDR1 MNHEY and CDR2 SVGAGI come from the germline V gene. The CDR3 coding sequence is TGTGCCAGCAGGTTACCAGGCGGGAGTTTCTACGAGCAGTACTTC. This codes for CASRLPGGSFYEQYF.

This clonotype was seen only a few times. The chain carries TRBV7-9 and TRBJ2-7; tentative D call: TRBD1 (6 bases). The CDR3 has 13 residues. The V end lost 7 bases, the J end lost 5 bases, and 15 bases lay between the germline ends. CDR1 and CDR2 from the germline V gene are SEHNR and FQNEAQ (reference sequence). CDR3 nucleotide sequence: TGTGCCAGCATAACCGGGACAATGGACGAGCAGTACTTC. Its protein product is CASITGTMDEQYF.

The chain recombines TRBV7-9 with TRBJ1-2; tentative D call: TRBD1 (6 bases). CDR1 SEHNR and CDR2 FQNEAQ come from the germline V gene (reference sequence). CDR3 length: 17 amino acids. V lost 2 bases and J 0 bases, leaving 16 bases between the germline ends. The CDR3: CASSLSPITGTNYGYTF. The CDR3, as DNA: TGTGCCAGCAGCTTATCACCAATTACAGGGACTAACTATGGCTACACCTTC.

This chain joins TRBV20-1 and TRBJ2-5, with 13 bases identical to TRBD2. After removal of 5 bases from V and 2 bases from J, the junction contained 2 bases not matched to a gene. CDR1 is DFQATT, CDR2 SNEGSKA, per germline (reference sequence). This CDR3 comprises 14 residues. DNA of the CDR3: TGCAGTGCTCCGGGACTAGCGGGACAAGAGACCCAGTACTTC. It yields the protein CSAPGLAGQETQYF.

The chain combines TRBV7-2 with TRBJ2-7; the D gene is possibly TRBD1 (6 bases). Germline assignment: CDR1 SGHTA and CDR2 FQGNSA. V dropped 0 bases and J dropped 6 bases, with 15 bases sitting between them. The CDR3 has 15 amino acids. CDR3 DNA: TGTGCCAGCAGCTTAGCAGTCGTACAGGGCAGCGAGCAGTACTTC. This codes for CASSLAVVQGSEQYF.

A few counts support this clonotype. The chain couples TRBV9 to TRBJ2-3; a weak D match, TRBD2 (9 bases). CDR1 and CDR2 from the germline V gene are SGDLS and YYNGEE. The V gene lost 4 bases and the J gene lost 3 bases, with 24 bases spanning the gap. The CDR3 contains 18 residues. Written as DNA, the CDR3 is TGTGCCAGCAGCTCCGGGACAGGCCCGGGACTAGCAACAGATACGCAGTATTTT. Residues: CASSSGTGPGLATDTQYF.

The V and J genes are TRBV7-9 and TRBJ1-1; possibly TRBD1 for D (6 bases). This CDR3 is built from 15 residues. In germline, CDR1 is SEHNR, CDR2 FQNEAQ (reference sequence). V dropped 3 bases and J dropped 1 base, with 12 bases sitting between them. This CDR3 is CASSFGGKKNTEAFF. The CDR3 region has the DNA TGTGCCAGCAGCTTTGGGGGCAAGAAGAACACTGAAGCTTTCTTT. The full variable domain, in which reference TRBV7-9 and TRBJ1-1 provide the parts outside the CDR3, is DTGVSQNPRHKITKRGQNVTFRCDPISEHNRLYWYRQTLGQGPEFLTYFQNEAQLEKSRLLSDRFSAERPKGSFSTLEIQRTEQGDSAMYLCASSFGGKKNTEAFFGQGTRLTVV.

The chain uses TRBV7-9 and TRBJ2-1; perhaps TRBD1 as D (6 bases). The V gene's germline CDR1 is SEHNR and CDR2 FQNEAQ (reference sequence). The CDR3 consists of 11 residues. The V and J ends lost 5 bases and 15 bases respectively, with 14 bases between them. CDR3 amino acids: CASSPRDNMFF. The CDR3 region has the DNA TGTGCCAGCAGCCCTCGGGACAATATGTTCTTC.

In this sample, this clonotype turned up a few times. The J gene is TRBJ2-1, the V gene TRBV20-1; TRBD2 agrees at 8 bases. Per germline, CDR1 DFQATT and CDR2 SNEGSKA (reference sequence). The CDR3 is made up of 15 amino acids. The V and J ends lost 2 bases and 6 bases, in that order; junction bases with no gene match: 9. CDR3 sequence: CSARSSAGVGNEQFF. CDR3 DNA sequence: TGCAGTGCTAGATCCTCAGCGGGAGTGGGCAATGAGCAGTTCTTC.

The rearrangement uses TRBV5-1 and TRBJ1-1; possible D gene TRBD1, 5 bases. The length of the CDR3 is 13 residues. V was pared by 5 bases and J by 8 bases, with 16 bases between. Germline loops: CDR1 SGHRS, CDR2 YFSETQ. The CDR3 nucleotides read TGCGCCAGCAGACTCCGGGGGGGAACAGAAGCTTTCTTT. Residues: CASRLRGGTEAFF.